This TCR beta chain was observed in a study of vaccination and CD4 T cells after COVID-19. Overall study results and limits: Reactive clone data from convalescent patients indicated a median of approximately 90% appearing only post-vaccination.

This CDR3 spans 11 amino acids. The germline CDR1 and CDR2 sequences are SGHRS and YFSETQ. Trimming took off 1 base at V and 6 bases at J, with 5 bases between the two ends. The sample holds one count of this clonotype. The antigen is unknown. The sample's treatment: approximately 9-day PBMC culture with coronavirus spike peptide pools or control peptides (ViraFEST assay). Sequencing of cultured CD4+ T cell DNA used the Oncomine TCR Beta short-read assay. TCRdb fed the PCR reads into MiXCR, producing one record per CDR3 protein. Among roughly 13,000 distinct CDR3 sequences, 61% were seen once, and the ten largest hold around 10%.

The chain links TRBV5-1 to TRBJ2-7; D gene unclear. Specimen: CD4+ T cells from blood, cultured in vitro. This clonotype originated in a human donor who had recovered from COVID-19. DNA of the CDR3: TGCGCCAGCAGCTTGAAGCTCGAGCAGTACTTC. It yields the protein CASSLKLEQYF.